The 12 T cell receptor beta chains in this list originate from one sample, sequenced in a study of regulatory T cells in long-lasting Graves disease. Time point defined: persistent/refractory GD, antithyroid drugs over 5 years with positive TRAb. With RNA extracted from PBMCs as input, the TCR library was made. Investigators prepared the TCR beta libraries by applying iRepertoire HTBI primers and Arm-PCR of CDR3 regions. TCRdb re-derived calls from the multiplex PCR reads in MiXCR, one entry per CDR3 protein. Of 450,000 or so distinct CDR3 sequences listed, roughly 22% are singletons. The sequenced sample was peripheral blood mononuclear cells (PBMCs), obtained when the disease was refractory, from a patient treated with antithyroid drugs. Receptors originate from a female donor with Graves disease.

This clonotype was counted many times. V and J are TRBV29-1 and TRBJ1-1; 8 positions agree with TRBD1. Germline lookup yields CDR1 SQVTM and CDR2 ANQGSEA. Trimming cost V 6 bases and J 0 bases; bases outside gene matches: 3. This CDR3 region has 13 residues. CDR3 DNA: TGCAGCGTGGAACAGGGGGTGAACACTGAAGCTTTCTTT. Its translation is CSVEQGVNTEAFF.

This clonotype came up many times. V usage is TRBV20-1 and J usage is TRBJ1-1, with D maybe TRBD1 (5 bases). The CDR3 runs 13 residues. Germline CDR1 reads DFQATT; CDR2 reads SNEGSKA (reference sequence). Between the trimmed V and J ends, which lost 6 bases and 5 bases, there was a span of 16 bases. CDR3 nucleotide sequence: TGCAGTGCCCCGGCTCAGGGAACAACTGAAGCTTTCTTT. Amino acids: CSAPAQGTTEAFF.

This clonotype was counted at least ten times. The gene calls are TRBV6-9 and TRBJ2-3; D gene unclear. V was pared by 3 bases and J by 4 bases, with 11 bases between. This CDR3 spans 14 amino acids. Germline loops: CDR1 MNHGY, CDR2 SVAAGI. This CDR3 reads CASSYLRFADTQYF. For the CDR3, the DNA is TGTGCCAGCAGTTACCTAAGGTTCGCAGATACGCAGTATTTT.

This clonotype showed up many times. This sequence joins TRBV27 and TRBJ2-5; perhaps D is TRBD1 or TRBD2 (5 bases each). The germline CDR1 and CDR2 sequences are MNHEY and SMNVEV (reference sequence). Trimming removed 4 bases at V and 6 bases at J, with 15 bases between. There are 14 residues in the CDR3. CDR3: CASSSSPRGQTQYF. Here the CDR3 DNA reads TGTGCCAGCAGTTCGTCCCCTCGGGGCCAGACCCAGTACTTC.

This clonotype was observed many times. V gene TRBV11-2 combines with J gene TRBJ1-1; no clear D gene. CDR1 is SGHAT and CDR2 is FQNNGV in the germline V gene. V lost 5 bases and J lost 0, with 10 bases in between. The CDR3 loop spans 14 amino acids. CDR3 DNA sequence: TGTGCCAGCAGCGTCACCTCAATGAACACTGAAGCTTTCTTT. This gives the protein CASSVTSMNTEAFF.

This clonotype was recorded many times. This chain links TRBV7-2 with TRBJ2-5; D gene unclear. This CDR3 is built from 16 residues. Germline V gene sequence: CDR1 SGHTA, CDR2 FQGNSA. The V gene lost 5 bases and the J gene lost 5 bases, with 21 bases spanning the gap. Written as DNA, the CDR3 is TGTGCCAGCAGCCCCGACTGGGCGAACCCCTGGGAGACCCAGTACTTC. Protein: CASSPDWANPWETQYF. The full variable domain, completed using reference TRBV7-2 and TRBJ2-5, is GAGVSQSPSNKVTEKGKDVELRCDPISGHTALYWYRQSLGQGLEFLIYFQGNSAPDKSGLPSDRFSAERTGGSVSTLTIQRTQQEDSAVYLCASSPDWANPWETQYFGPGTRLLVL.

This clonotype was observed many times. V usage is TRBV19 and J usage is TRBJ1-2; TRBD1 matches 8 bases. CDR3 size: 13 residues. J was trimmed by 8 bases and V by 7 bases; bases with no gene match: 9. Per the germline V gene, CDR1 is LNHDA and CDR2 is SQIVND (reference sequence). The CDR3 DNA reads TGTGCCAGTACCCGGACAGGGAGACACGGCTACACCTTC. It encodes CASTRTGRHGYTF.

This clonotype turned up a few times. The chain couples TRBV3-1 to TRBJ2-7; perhaps TRBD1 as D (5 bases). The CDR3 totals 15 residues. Trimming stripped 0 bases from V and 6 bases from J, with 15 bases between. Looked up from germline, CDR1 is LGHDT and CDR2 is YNNKEL (reference sequence). The CDR3 bases are TGTGCCAGCAGCCAAGATTCTGGGGCTGAGGCCGAGCAGTACTTC. Protein product: CASSQDSGAEAEQYF.

This clonotype occurred many times. The chain is built from TRBV24-1 and TRBJ2-7; 9 bases fit TRBD1. The germline gives CDR1 KGHDR, CDR2 SFDVKD. With V trimmed by 3 bases and J by 6 bases, 11 bases remained unmatched. CDR3 length: 16 residues. CDR3 protein: CATSDVPGTGTLEQYF. The CDR3 nucleotides read TGTGCCACCAGTGATGTCCCCGGGACAGGGACCCTCGAGCAGTACTTC.

The rearrangement joins TRBV3-1 to TRBJ2-7, with D tentatively TRBD1 or TRBD2 (5 bases each). Germline loops: CDR1 LGHDT, CDR2 YNNKEL (reference sequence). The CDR3 runs 17 residues. V gave up 4 bases and J gave up 2 bases, with 21 bases separating them. CDR3 coding DNA: TGTGCCAGCAGCCTACTACCCTGGGGGACGGAAACCTACGAGCAGTACTTC. This sequence encodes CASSLLPWGTETYEQYF.

V gene TRBV28 combines with J gene TRBJ2-3, with D possibly matching TRBD2 (6 bases). The CDR3 totals 13 residues. V was clipped by 10 bases and J by 0 bases, with 11 bases between them. The germline gives CDR1 MDHEN, CDR2 SYDVKM. CDR3: CATFRGSTDTQYF. The DNA of the CDR3 is TGTGCCACGTTCCGGGGGAGCACAGATACGCAGTATTTT.

This clonotype was seen at least ten times. The V gene is TRBV28, the J gene TRBJ2-5; the match to TRBD2 covers 8 bases. CDR1 is MDHEN, CDR2 SYDVKM, per germline. The J segment lost 5 bases and the V segment lost 4 bases, leaving 6 bases of the junction unmatched. CDR3 length: 14 amino acids. Written as DNA, the CDR3 is TGTGCCAGCAGTTCCTCGGGGGGGGCCGAGACCCAGTACTTC. This encodes CASSSSGGAETQYF.